This T cell receptor (beta chain) was found in a study of OX40 agonist ivuxolimab in advanced cancers. About the full investigation: Ivuxolimab was an agonistic, fully human IgG2 monoclonal antibody directed against OX40 (CD134), a costimulatory receptor. Intravenous ivuxolimab was administered to patients every 2 weeks at six dose levels: 0.01, 0.1, 0.3, 1.5, 3 and 10 mg/kg. Among the 50 to 55 dose-escalation patients, some 20 had hepatocellular carcinoma, roughly 15 melanoma, 9 renal cell carcinoma and 9 head and neck cancer. In the dose-escalation cohort, 82.7% of patients were male, and the mean age was around 60 years, with a range of roughly 20 to 79. Patients were allowed to have had prior anti-PD-1, anti-PD-L1 or anti-CTLA-4 therapy, and around 37% of the dose-escalation patients had previously received checkpoint inhibitors. Partial responses occurred in three dose-escalation patients: two with cutaneous melanoma and one with hepatocellular carcinoma. The purpose of peripheral TCRbeta sequencing was to test whether ivuxolimab changed TCR sequence diversity and led to clonal T-cell expansion. The paper describes the monotherapy dose-escalation part (N ≈ 49 patients) of the phase I trial of ivuxolimab.

General conclusions and limits of the study: After ivuxolimab, CD8+ T cells had more expanded clones than CD4+ T cells on average. Clonal expansion of both CD4+ and CD8+ blood T cells was observed from baseline to week 6 at doses 0.1 to 3.0 mg/kg. In partial responders in the 0.1-3.0 mg/kg groups, normalized peripheral clonal expansion was found to be among the lowest, especially among CD8+ T cells. Which antigens the clonally expanded peripheral T cells were specific for was not determined. Low levels of normalized T-cell clonal expansion were also seen in some patients who did not respond.

The trial excluded patients who had a history of autoimmune disease or were on systemic immunosuppression. Peripheral blood for TCR sequencing was collected from all dose cohorts at baseline, on cycle 4 day 1, and on cycle 7 day 1. The samples were taken from a phase I, first-in-human, multicenter, open-label dose-escalation trial of ivuxolimab. Adults with locally advanced or metastatic melanoma, renal cell carcinoma, hepatocellular carcinoma or head and neck squamous cell carcinoma were enrolled in the trial. Before TCR sequencing, CD4+ and CD8+ T cells were separately sorted from peripheral blood. This clone appeared once. Its antigen is unknown. Compared with germline, one end of the junction differs, possibly owing to a read error. This specimen includes other DNA sequences encoding the same CDR3. The cysteine opens and the phenylalanine closes a CDR3 of 15 amino acids. Just the 45-base CDR3 DNA is kept, in frame starting at base 1. CDR1 SGHAT and CDR2 FQNNGV are derived from the germline V gene.

To sequence the TCRbeta CDR3 region, genomic DNA was isolated from the sorted cells. TCRbeta CDR3 regions were sequenced using the immunoSEQ Assay. TCRdb obtained this table from immuneACCESS and retained in-frame rearrangements with V and J assigned. These tables miss some clones; where compared with another copy, unresolved V genes account for less than half of the shortfall, and the remainder is unexplained. Present in this sample are about 33,000 clones, less than 85% of which were seen just once. Of the sample, roughly a fifth is held by the ten largest clones. This receptor chain uses TRBV11-2 and TRBJ2-3; the D call is possibly TRBD1 or TRBD2, each sharing 5 bases. The clonotype originates from an adult with an advanced solid tumor such as melanoma, head and neck, liver or kidney cancer. This specimen consisted of CD4+ or CD8+ T cells sorted from blood, obtained in a trial of the OX40 agonist ivuxolimab. For the CDR3, the sequence is CASSLSEGLTDTQYF. The bases read TGCGCCAGCAGCTTGAGTGAGGGGCTGACAGATACGCAGTATTTT.